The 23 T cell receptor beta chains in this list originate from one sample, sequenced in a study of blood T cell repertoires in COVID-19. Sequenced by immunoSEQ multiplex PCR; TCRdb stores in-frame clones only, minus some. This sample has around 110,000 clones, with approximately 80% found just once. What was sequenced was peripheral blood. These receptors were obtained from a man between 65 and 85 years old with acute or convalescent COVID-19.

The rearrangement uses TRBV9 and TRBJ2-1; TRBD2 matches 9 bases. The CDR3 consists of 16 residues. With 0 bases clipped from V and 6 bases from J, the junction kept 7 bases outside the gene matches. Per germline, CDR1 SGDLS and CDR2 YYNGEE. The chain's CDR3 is CASSVGSGGLANEQFF. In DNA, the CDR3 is TGTGCCAGCAGCGTAGGGAGCGGGGGACTAGCCAATGAGCAGTTCTTC.

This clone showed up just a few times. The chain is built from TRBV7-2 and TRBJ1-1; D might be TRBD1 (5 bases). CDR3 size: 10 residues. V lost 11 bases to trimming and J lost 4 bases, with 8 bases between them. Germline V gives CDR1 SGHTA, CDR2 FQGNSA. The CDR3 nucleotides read TGTGCCTTGGGGGGCACTGAAGCTTTCTTT. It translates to CALGGTEAFF.

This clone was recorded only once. The CDR3 reads CASSLGQGGSPLHF. The CDR3 nucleotides are TGTGCCAGCAGCTTAGGGCAGGGAGGCTCACCCCTCCACTTT. The chain recombines TRBV7-6 with TRBJ1-6; TRBD1 might be the D (5 bases). Germline-derived CDR1 and CDR2 are SGHVS and FNYEAQ. Trimming took 1 base from V and 10 from J, leaving 11 bases between them. This CDR3 contains 14 residues.

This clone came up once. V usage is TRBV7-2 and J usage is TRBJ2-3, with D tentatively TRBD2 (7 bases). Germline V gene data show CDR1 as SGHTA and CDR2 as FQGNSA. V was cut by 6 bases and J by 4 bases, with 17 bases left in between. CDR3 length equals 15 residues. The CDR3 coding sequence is TGTGCCAGCAGTCCTCCTGGGGGGGGCCCAGATACGCAGTATTTT. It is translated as CASSPPGGGPDTQYF.

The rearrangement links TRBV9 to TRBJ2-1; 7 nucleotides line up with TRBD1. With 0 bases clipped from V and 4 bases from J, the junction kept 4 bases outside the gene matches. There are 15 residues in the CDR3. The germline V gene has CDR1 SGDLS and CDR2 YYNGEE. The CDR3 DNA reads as TGTGCCAGCAGCGTAGCACCGGACAGGTACAATGAGCAGTTCTTC. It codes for CASSVAPDRYNEQFF.

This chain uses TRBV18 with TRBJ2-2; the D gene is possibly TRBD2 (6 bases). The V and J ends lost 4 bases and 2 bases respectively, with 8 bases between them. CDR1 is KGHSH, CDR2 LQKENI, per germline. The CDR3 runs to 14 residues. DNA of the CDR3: TGTGCCAGCTCACGGGAGGACAACACCGGGGAGCTGTTTTTT. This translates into CASSREDNTGELFF. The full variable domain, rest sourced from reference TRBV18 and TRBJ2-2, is NAGVMQNPRHLVRRRGQEARLRCSPMKGHSHVYWYRQLPEEGLKFMVYLQKENIIDESGMPKERFSAEFPKEGPSILRIQQVVRGDSAAYFCASSREDNTGELFFGEGSRLTVL.

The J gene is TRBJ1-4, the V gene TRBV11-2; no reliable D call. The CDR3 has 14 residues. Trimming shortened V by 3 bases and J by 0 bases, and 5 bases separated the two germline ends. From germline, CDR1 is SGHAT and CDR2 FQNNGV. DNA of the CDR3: TGTGCCAGCAGCTTTTCTGCAACTAATGAAAAACTGTTTTTT. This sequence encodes CASSFSATNEKLFF.

The CDR3 loop reads CASSGTVSENSPLHF. The CDR3, as DNA: TGTGCCAGCAGTGGGACAGTCAGTGAGAATTCACCCCTCCACTTT. The chain couples TRBV2 to TRBJ1-6; D possibly corresponds to TRBD1 (6 bases). CDR3 size: 15 residues. Per the germline V gene, CDR1 is SNHLY and CDR2 is FYNNEI. The V and J ends lost 4 bases and 7 bases respectively, with 14 bases between them.

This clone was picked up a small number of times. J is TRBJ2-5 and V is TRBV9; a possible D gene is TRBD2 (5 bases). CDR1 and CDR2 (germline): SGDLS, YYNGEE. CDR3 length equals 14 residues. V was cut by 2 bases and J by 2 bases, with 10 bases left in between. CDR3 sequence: CASSVGAGQETQYF. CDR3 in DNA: TGTGCCAGCAGCGTGGGAGCTGGACAAGAGACCCAGTACTTC.

Here the CDR3 reads CASSGGQASNQPQHF. CDR3 in DNA: TGTGCCAGCAGTGGCGGACAGGCGAGCAATCAGCCCCAGCATTTT. The chain couples TRBV2 to TRBJ1-5; 7 bases are a match to TRBD1. V dropped 4 bases and J dropped 1; count of bases not matched to a gene: 4. From germline, CDR1 is SNHLY and CDR2 FYNNEI. CDR3 length equals 15 residues.

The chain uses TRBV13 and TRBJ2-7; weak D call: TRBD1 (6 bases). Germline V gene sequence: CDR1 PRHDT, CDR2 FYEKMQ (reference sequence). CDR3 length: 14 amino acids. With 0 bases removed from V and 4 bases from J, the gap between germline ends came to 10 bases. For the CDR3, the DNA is TGTGCCAGCAGCTTAGGAGGGGGTGGGTACGAGCAGTACTTC. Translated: CASSLGGGGYEQYF. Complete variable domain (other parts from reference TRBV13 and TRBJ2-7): AAGVIQSPRHLIKEKRETATLKCYPIPRHDTVYWYQQGPGQDPQFLISFYEKMQSDKGSIPDRFSAQQFSDYHSELNMSSLELGDSALYFCASSLGGGGYEQYFGPGTRLTVT.

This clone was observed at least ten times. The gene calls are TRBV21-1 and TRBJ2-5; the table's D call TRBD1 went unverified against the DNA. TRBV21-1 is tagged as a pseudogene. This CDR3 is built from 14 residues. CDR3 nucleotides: TGTGCCAGCAGCAATGTCCGGGACAGTGAGACCCAGTACTTC. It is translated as CASSNVRDSETQYF.

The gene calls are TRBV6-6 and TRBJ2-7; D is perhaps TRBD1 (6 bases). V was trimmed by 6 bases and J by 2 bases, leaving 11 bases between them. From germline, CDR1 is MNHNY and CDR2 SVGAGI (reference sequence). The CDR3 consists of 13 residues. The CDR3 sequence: CASSPTGTYEQYF. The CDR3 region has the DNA TGTGCCAGCAGCCCCACAGGGACCTACGAGCAGTACTTC.

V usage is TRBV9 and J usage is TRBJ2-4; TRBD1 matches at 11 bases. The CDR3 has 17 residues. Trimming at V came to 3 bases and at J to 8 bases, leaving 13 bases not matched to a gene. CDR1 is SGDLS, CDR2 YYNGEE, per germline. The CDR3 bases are TGTGCCAGCAGCGGAGAACCCAGGACAGGGGGCAGGGACATTCAGTACTTC. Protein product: CASSGEPRTGGRDIQYF.

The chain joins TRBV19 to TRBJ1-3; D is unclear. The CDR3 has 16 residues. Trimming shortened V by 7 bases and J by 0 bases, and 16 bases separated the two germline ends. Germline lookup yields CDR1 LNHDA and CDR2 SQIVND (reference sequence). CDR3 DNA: TGTGCCAGTACCCTCCCGCAGGCCGGCTCTGGAAACACCATATATTTT. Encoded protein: CASTLPQAGSGNTIYF.

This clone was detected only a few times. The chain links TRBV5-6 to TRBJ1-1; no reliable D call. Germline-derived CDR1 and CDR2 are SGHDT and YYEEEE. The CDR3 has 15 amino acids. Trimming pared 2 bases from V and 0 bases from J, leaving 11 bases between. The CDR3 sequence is CASSFSPTVNTEAFF. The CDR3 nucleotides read TGTGCCAGCAGCTTTAGCCCAACGGTGAACACTGAAGCTTTCTTT.

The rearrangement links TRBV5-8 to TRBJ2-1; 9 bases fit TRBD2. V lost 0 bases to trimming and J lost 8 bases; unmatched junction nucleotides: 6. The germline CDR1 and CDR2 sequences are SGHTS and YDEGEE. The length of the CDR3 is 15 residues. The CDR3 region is CASSLGRGGNDEQFF. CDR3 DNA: TGTGCCAGCAGCTTGGGGCGGGGGGGCAACGATGAGCAGTTCTTC.

CDR3 DNA sequence: TGTGCCAGCTCACCACCCGGAGCCCACGAGCAGTACTTC. It codes for CASSPPGAHEQYF. The chain uses TRBV18 and TRBJ2-7; no clear D gene. Trimming removed 0 bases at V and 5 bases at J, with 8 bases between. Germline V gene sequence: CDR1 KGHSH, CDR2 LQKENI. This CDR3 has 13 amino acids.

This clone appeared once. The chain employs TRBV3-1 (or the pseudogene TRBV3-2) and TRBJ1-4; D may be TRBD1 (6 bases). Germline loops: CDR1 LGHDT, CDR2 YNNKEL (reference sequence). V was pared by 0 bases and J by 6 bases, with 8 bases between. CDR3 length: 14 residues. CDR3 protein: CASSQDPGDEKLFF. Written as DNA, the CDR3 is TGTGCCAGCAGCCAAGATCCAGGGGATGAAAAACTGTTTTTT.

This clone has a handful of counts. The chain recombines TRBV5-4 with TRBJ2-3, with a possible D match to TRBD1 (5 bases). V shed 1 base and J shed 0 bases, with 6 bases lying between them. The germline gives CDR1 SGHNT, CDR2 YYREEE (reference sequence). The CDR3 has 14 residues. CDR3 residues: CASSLSGSTDTQYF. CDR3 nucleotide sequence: TGTGCCAGCAGCTTGTCAGGGAGCACAGATACGCAGTATTTT.

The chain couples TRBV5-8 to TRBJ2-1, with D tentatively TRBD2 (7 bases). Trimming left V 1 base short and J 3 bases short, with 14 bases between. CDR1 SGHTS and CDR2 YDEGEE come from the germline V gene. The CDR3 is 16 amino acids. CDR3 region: CASSLKGGGIYNEQFF. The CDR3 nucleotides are TGTGCCAGCAGCTTGAAGGGGGGAGGGATCTACAATGAGCAGTTCTTC.

CDR3 sequence reads: CASSFLAGAADLSYEQYF. The CDR3 DNA sequence: TGTGCCAGCAGCTTCCTAGCGGGGGCTGCCGATTTAAGTTACGAGCAGTACTTC. V and J are TRBV7-3 and TRBJ2-7; 10 nucleotides align to TRBD2. Germline V gene lookup returns CDR1 SGHTA and CDR2 FQGTGA. V was clipped by 3 bases and J by 4 bases; unmatched bases: 15. This CDR3 spans 18 amino acids.

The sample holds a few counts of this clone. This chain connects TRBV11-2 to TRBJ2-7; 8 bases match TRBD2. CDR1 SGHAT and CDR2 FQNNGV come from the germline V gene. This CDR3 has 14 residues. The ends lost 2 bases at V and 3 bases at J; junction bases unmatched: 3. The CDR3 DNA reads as TGTGCCAGCAGCTTACAAGCGGGGGTCTACGAGCAGTACTTC. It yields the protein CASSLQAGVYEQYF. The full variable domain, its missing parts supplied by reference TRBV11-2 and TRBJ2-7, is EAGVAQSPRYKIIEKRQSVAFWCNPISGHATLYWYQQILGQGPKLLIQFQNNGVVDDSQLPKDRFSAERLKGVDSTLKIQPAKLEDSAVYLCASSLQAGVYEQYFGPGTRLTVT.